Below, one T cell receptor (beta chain) is given with its context. Its specificity is not known. From germline, CDR1 is SGDLS and CDR2 YYNGEE. The CDR3 is 16 residues long. The ends lost 3 bases at V and 4 bases at J; junction bases unmatched: 11. Exclusion followed for patients with uncontrolled infection, other autoimmune disease, pregnancy or lactation. Regions amplified from RNA transcripts were the TCR beta CDR3 regions. During a first-round RT-PCR of the TCR CDR3, the HTBI primer set was used. Using its own MiXCR run on the multiplex PCR reads, TCRdb lists one record per CDR3 protein. The data show 330,000 or so distinct CDR3 sequences, roughly 20% seen once. This entry comes from a study of T cells in Graves' hyperthyroidism and ophthalmopathy. Background on the study: The authors collected peripheral blood at initial diagnosis, before any treatment. Study-wide points: Researchers found most expanded thyroid clonotypes above 0.001 in blood as well. Onset of ophthalmopathy came a median approximately 6.8 months after the model predicted it.

Sequencing was carried out using blood. The chain joins TRBV9 to TRBJ2-3; 7 nucleotides line up with TRBD2. The sequence derives from a man aged 45-60 years with Graves' ophthalmopathy. The CDR3 nucleotides read TGTGCCAGCAGCGCTCAAGCGGGACCCCAGTCAGATACGCAGTATTTT. Protein product: CASSAQAGPQSDTQYF.